A selection of T cell receptor beta chains follows, all from one sample in a study of CD8 T cells in ankylosing spondylitis. One entry per CDR3 protein results from TCRdb running MiXCR on the 5' RACE reads. The repertoire holds about 330,000 distinct CDR3 sequences, with roughly 8% as singletons. The specimen was blood, either unsorted or a sorted T cell fraction (not recorded which). These receptors were taken from a male donor with ankylosing spondylitis. The CDR3 runs from the conserved cysteine through the conserved F or W. The D gene is left open where the match is weak. Not every row has a clone size; where given, it reads once, few, many or a size class.

d_call: TRBD1
clone_size: NA
j_call: TRBJ1-2
v_call: TRBV12-3/TRBV12-4
cdr3_nt: TGTGCCAGCAGCCCAAGACAGGGGGCGCGTCGGGGCTACACCTTC
cdr3_aa: CASSPRQGARRGYTF

d_call: NA
clone_size: few
j_call: TRBJ2-1
v_call: TRBV7-3
cdr3_nt: TGTGCCAGCAGCTTGACGCGCGGGGAGTACAATGAGCAGTTCTTC
cdr3_aa: CASSLTRGEYNEQFF

d_call: NA
clone_size: many
j_call: TRBJ1-1
v_call: TRBV29-1
cdr3_nt: TGCAGCGTCGCCCCCCAGGGTGGCACTGAAGCTTTCTTT
cdr3_aa: CSVAPQGGTEAFF

d_call: NA
clone_size: few
j_call: TRBJ2-7
v_call: TRBV11-3
cdr3_nt: TGTGCCAGCAGCTTAGCAGATGACTACGAGCAGTACTTC
cdr3_aa: CASSLADDYEQYF

d_call: TRBD2
clone_size: NA
j_call: TRBJ2-4
v_call: TRBV28
cdr3_nt: TGTGCCAGCGGGACTAGCGGTAGAATTCAGTACTTC
cdr3_aa: CASGTSGRIQYF

d_call: NA
clone_size: many
j_call: TRBJ1-5
v_call: TRBV5-1
cdr3_nt: TGCGCCAGCAGCTTGGGAGGGGTCAATCAGCCCCAGCATTTT
cdr3_aa: CASSLGGVNQPQHF

d_call: TRBD2
clone_size: NA
j_call: TRBJ2-1
v_call: TRBV4-2
cdr3_nt: TGTGCCAGCAGCCAAGGCGGGACTAGCGGGAGTCTATACAATGAGCAGTTCTTC
cdr3_aa: CASSQGGTSGSLYNEQFF

d_call: TRBD2
clone_size: many
j_call: TRBJ2-3
v_call: TRBV20-1
cdr3_nt: TGCAGTGCTAGGGCTAGCGGTTCCGTGATCGGCACAGATACGCAGTATTTT
cdr3_aa: CSARASGSVIGTDTQYF

d_call: TRBD1
clone_size: NA
j_call: TRBJ2-5
v_call: TRBV6-1
cdr3_nt: TGTGCCAGCAGCCCTATCTGGACAGGAGGTCAGACCCAGTACTTC
cdr3_aa: CASSPIWTGGQTQYF

d_call: TRBD2
clone_size: few
j_call: TRBJ2-7
v_call: TRBV12-3/TRBV12-4
cdr3_nt: TGTGCCAGCAGTTTTGTTGGCGGGAGTTCGTACGAGCAGTACTTC
cdr3_aa: CASSFVGGSSYEQYF

d_call: TRBD2
clone_size: many
j_call: TRBJ2-3
v_call: TRBV20-1
cdr3_nt: TGCAGTGCTAGAGAATCCGGGACTAGCGGGAGCACAGATACGCAGTATTTT
cdr3_aa: CSARESGTSGSTDTQYF

d_call: NA
clone_size: many
j_call: TRBJ1-3
v_call: TRBV30
cdr3_nt: TGTGCCTGGAGTGTAGATTTAACAGTCTCTGGAAACACCATATATTTT
cdr3_aa: CAWSVDLTVSGNTIYF

d_call: NA
clone_size: many
j_call: TRBJ2-2
v_call: TRBV7-3
cdr3_nt: TGTGCCAGCAGCCTAAATGGCGGAAACACCGGGGAGCTGTTTTTT
cdr3_aa: CASSLNGGNTGELFF

d_call: TRBD2
clone_size: many
j_call: TRBJ2-3
v_call: TRBV20-1
cdr3_nt: TGCAGTGCTATTGGACTAGCGACTAGCACAGATACGCAGTATTTT
cdr3_aa: CSAIGLATSTDTQYF

d_call: TRBD1
clone_size: NA
j_call: TRBJ1-2
v_call: TRBV4-1
cdr3_nt: TGCGCCAGCAGCCCTCGGGACAGGGCGGGCTACACCTTC
cdr3_aa: CASSPRDRAGYTF

d_call: TRBD1
clone_size: NA
j_call: TRBJ1-5
v_call: TRBV20-1
cdr3_nt: TGCAGTGTTATGACAGGGTATCCTCAGCCCCAGCATTTT
cdr3_aa: CSVMTGYPQPQHF

d_call: TRBD2
clone_size: few
j_call: TRBJ2-5
v_call: TRBV12-3/TRBV12-4
cdr3_nt: TGTGCCAGCAACGGCAGGACTAGCGGGAGCAAGACCCAGTACTTC
cdr3_aa: CASNGRTSGSKTQYF

d_call: NA
clone_size: few
j_call: TRBJ2-7
v_call: TRBV27
cdr3_nt: TGTGCCAGCAGCACAACCAGGGGCGAGCAGTACTTC
cdr3_aa: CASSTTRGEQYF

d_call: NA
clone_size: few
j_call: TRBJ1-1
v_call: TRBV5-1
cdr3_nt: TGCGCCAGCAGCTTCGTAGGTCTTGACACTGAAGCTTTCTTT
cdr3_aa: CASSFVGLDTEAFF

d_call: NA
clone_size: many
j_call: TRBJ2-5
v_call: TRBV28
cdr3_nt: TGTGCCAGCAGTTTATACGAGGGCCAAGAGACCCAGTACTTC
cdr3_aa: CASSLYEGQETQYF

d_call: TRBD2
clone_size: few
j_call: TRBJ2-3
v_call: TRBV29-1
cdr3_nt: TGCAGCGTTGAATTAGCGGGAACAGATACGCAGTATTTT
cdr3_aa: CSVELAGTDTQYF

d_call: NA
clone_size: NA
j_call: TRBJ1-1
v_call: TRBV5-1
cdr3_nt: TGCGCCAGCAGTTTTGGGACAAACCTATACTTGGGGAACACTGAAGCTTTCTTT
cdr3_aa: CASSFGTNLYLGNTEAFF